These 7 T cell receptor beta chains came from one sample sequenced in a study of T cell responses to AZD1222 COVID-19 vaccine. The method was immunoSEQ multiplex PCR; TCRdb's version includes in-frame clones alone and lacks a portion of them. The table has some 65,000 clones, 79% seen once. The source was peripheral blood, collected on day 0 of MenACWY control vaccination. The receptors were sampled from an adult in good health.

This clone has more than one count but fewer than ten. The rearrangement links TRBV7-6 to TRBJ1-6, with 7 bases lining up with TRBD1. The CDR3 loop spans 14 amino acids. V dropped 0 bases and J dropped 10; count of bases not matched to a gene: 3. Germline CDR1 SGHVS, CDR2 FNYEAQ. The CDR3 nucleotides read TGTGCCAGCAGCTTAGCCGGGACAGACTCACCCCTCCACTTT. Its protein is CASSLAGTDSPLHF.

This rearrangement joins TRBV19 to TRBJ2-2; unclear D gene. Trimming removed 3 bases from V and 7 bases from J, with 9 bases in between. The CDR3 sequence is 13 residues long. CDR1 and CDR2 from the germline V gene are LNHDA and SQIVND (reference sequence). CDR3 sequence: CASSIGPGGELFF. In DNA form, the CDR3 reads TGTGCCAGTAGTATTGGGCCGGGCGGGGAGCTGTTTTTT. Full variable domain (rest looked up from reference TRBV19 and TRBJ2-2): DGGITQSPKYLFRKEGQNVTLSCEQNLNHDAMYWYRQDPGQGLRLIYYSQIVNDFQKGDIAEGYSVSREKKESFPLTVTSAQKNPTAFYLCASSIGPGGELFFGEGSRLTVL.

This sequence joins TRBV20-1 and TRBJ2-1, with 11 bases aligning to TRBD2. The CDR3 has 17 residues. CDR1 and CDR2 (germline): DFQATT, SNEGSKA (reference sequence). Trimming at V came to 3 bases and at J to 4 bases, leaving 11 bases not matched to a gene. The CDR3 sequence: CSASNEMGLAVYNEQFF. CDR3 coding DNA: TGCAGTGCTAGTAACGAAATGGGACTAGCGGTTTACAATGAGCAGTTCTTC.

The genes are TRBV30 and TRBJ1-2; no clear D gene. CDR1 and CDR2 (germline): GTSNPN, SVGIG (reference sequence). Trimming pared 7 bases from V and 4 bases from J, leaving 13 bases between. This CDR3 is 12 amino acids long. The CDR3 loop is CASEREVYGYTF. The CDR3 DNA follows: TGTGCCTCGGAGAGGGAAGTCTATGGCTACACCTTC.

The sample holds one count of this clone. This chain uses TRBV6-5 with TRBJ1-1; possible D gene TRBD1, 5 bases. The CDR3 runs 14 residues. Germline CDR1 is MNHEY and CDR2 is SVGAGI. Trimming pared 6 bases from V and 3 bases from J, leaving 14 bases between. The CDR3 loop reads CASRGQGVDTEAFF. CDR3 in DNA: TGTGCCAGCAGGGGCCAGGGTGTTGACACTGAAGCTTTCTTT.

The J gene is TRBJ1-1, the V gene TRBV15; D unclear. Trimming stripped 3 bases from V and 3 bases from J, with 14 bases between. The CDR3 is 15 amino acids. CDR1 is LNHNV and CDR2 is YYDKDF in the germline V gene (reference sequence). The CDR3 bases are TGTGCCACCAGCAGCTACCTCTTTGGGGACACTGAAGCTTTCTTT. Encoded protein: CATSSYLFGDTEAFF.

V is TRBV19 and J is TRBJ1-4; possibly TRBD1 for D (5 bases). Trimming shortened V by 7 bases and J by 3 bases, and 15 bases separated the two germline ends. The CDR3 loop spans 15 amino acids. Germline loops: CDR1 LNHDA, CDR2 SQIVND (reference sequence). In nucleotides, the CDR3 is TGTGCCAGTACCGAAAGGGGCGCAGCTAATGAAAAACTGTTTTTT. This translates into CASTERGAANEKLFF.